The rows below give T cell receptor beta chains drawn from one sample of a study of cytomegalovirus exposure and HLA in healthy donors. Produced via immunoSEQ multiplex PCR; TCRdb's table is partial and in-frame only. There are about 230,000 clones in the sample; about 85% occur only once, and 0.2% to 0.25% lies in the top ten. Sequenced input: PBMCs. The origin of the receptors is a girl aged 2-9 years in good health and CMV-seronegative. The CDR3 runs from the conserved cysteine through the conserved F or W. The D gene is left open where the match is weak. Size is stated for part of the rows, as once, few or many counts, or as a class when the clone is expanded.

cdr3_aa	clone_size	d_call	v_call	j_call
CASRSPAGGGTGELFF	.	TRBD2	TRBV5-4	TRBJ2-2
CASSQARGDGYTF	.	.	TRBV4-1	TRBJ1-2
CASSLAGSATGELFF	once	.	TRBV11-3	TRBJ2-2
CASSQEGGTLEQFF	few	TRBD2	TRBV4-2	TRBJ2-1
CASSGTGKGFEQYF	.	TRBD1	TRBV6-5	TRBJ2-7
CSVEAVLAKNIQYF	.	.	TRBV29-1	TRBJ2-4
CSAKEFGYTF	.	.	TRBV20-1	TRBJ1-2
CASSPWTGGGYGYTF	.	TRBD1	TRBV6-5	TRBJ1-2
CSVEDLGGGTDTQYF	.	TRBD2	TRBV29-1	TRBJ2-3
CASSFGPGGREDSPLHF	.	.	TRBV13	TRBJ1-6
CASSLDTKTSGSNEQFF	once	TRBD2	TRBV7-9	TRBJ2-1
CASSQGTGGSYEQYF	.	TRBD1	TRBV14	TRBJ2-7
CASSESNRFYSNQPQHF	.	.	TRBV6-4	TRBJ1-5
CASSKTGSSYNSPLHF	.	.	TRBV5-4	TRBJ1-6
CASSLNEAFF	few	.	TRBV2	TRBJ1-1
CASSYGLAGMNTGELFF	.	TRBD2	TRBV28	TRBJ2-2
CASSLVNAGAYEQYF	once	TRBD2	TRBV13	.
CASSLAQRGVVETQYF	few	TRBD2	TRBV5-1	TRBJ2-5
CATEDQASGVGGELFF	.	TRBD2	TRBV19	TRBJ2-2
CASSYRGPRYEQYF	.	.	TRBV6-5	.
CASSIFYRVVDNQPQHF	.	.	TRBV19	TRBJ1-5
CAWGRGISNQPQHF	.	.	TRBV30	TRBJ1-5
CASSSPGGGASEAFF	.	TRBD1	TRBV11-2	TRBJ1-1
CASSLLGGEHTEAFF	.	TRBD1	TRBV5-4	TRBJ1-1
CASSEGLIKWRTGNTIYF	.	.	TRBV6-1	TRBJ1-3
CASSPESWGSSTDTQYF	.	.	TRBV4-2	TRBJ2-3
CASSQERQLIGGSSGNTIYF	.	.	TRBV4-1	TRBJ1-3
CASSPTGSVGTEAFF	.	.	TRBV6-5	TRBJ1-1
CASSQQGADYNEQFF	.	TRBD1	TRBV5-6	TRBJ2-1